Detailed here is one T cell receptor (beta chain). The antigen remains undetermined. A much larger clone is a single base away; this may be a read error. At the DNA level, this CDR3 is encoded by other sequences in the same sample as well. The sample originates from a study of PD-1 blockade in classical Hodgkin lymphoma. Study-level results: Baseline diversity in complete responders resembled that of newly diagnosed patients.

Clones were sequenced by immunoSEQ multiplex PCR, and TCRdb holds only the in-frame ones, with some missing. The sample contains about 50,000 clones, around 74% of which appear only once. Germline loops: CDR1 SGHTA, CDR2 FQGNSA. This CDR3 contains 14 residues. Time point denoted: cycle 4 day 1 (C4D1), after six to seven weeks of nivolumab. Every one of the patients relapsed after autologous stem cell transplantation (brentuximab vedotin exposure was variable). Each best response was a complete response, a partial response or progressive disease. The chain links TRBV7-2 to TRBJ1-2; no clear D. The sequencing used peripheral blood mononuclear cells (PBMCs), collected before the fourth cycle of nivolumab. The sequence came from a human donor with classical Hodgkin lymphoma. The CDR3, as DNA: TGTGCCAGCAGCTTGATCTCAACGAACTATGGTTACACCTTC. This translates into CASSLISTNYGYTF. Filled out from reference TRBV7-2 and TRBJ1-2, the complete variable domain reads GAGVSQSPSNKVTEKGKDVELRCDPISGHTALYWYRQSLGQGLEFLIYFQGNSAPDKSGLPSDRFSAERTGGSVSTLTIQRTQQEDSAVYLCASSLISTNYGYTFGSGTRLTVV.